This T cell receptor (beta chain) was identified in a study of T cell changes during pregnancy in multiple sclerosis (dated by TCRdb to between 2019 and 2020). For the study in its entirety: Changes in the T cell repertoire over the course of pregnancy were examined in this study in women with multiple sclerosis.

Remarks on this clone: Its cognate antigen has yet to be identified. Base quality data are lacking; no much larger clone is found one base away.

The method behind the library was the immunoSEQ multiplex PCR assay. As stored in TCRdb, this immuneACCESS dataset retains in-frame rearrangements with V and J assigned. A fraction of the clones does not appear; measured against another copy, unresolved V genes explain less than half of the discrepancy, and the remainder lacks a known reason. This sample is represented by about 40,000 clones; 92% of them were singletons. The top ten clones comprise 10% to 15% of the sample. The CDR3 contains 16 residues, cysteine and phenylalanine counted. The only DNA kept is the CDR3, 48 bases in frame from the first base. Taken from the germline V gene, the CDR1 and CDR2 loops are MNHNS and SASEGT. At the junction V is shortened by 1 base and J by 2 bases; bases outside the gene matches: 3.

This specimen was CD8+ T cells from peripheral blood mononuclear cells, taken in the first trimester of pregnancy. The receptor was isolated from a female donor with multiple sclerosis, enrolled in a pregnancy study. The V and J genes are TRBV6-1 and TRBJ2-7, with 12 bases matching TRBD2. The CDR3 protein sequence reads: CASSEGTSGATYEQYF. The DNA sequence follows: TGTGCCAGCAGTGAAGGGACTAGCGGGGCCACCTACGAGCAGTACTTC.